These 22 T cell receptor beta chains came from one sample sequenced in a study of blood T cell repertoires in COVID-19. Here immunoSEQ multiplex PCR was the method, and the copy in TCRdb shows in-frame clones only, minus some. Of about 59,000 clones in the sample, over 80% were seen once. Sequencing input: peripheral blood. The receptors derive from a woman older than 75 with acute or convalescent COVID-19.

The rearrangement links TRBV18 to TRBJ2-3, with no clear D. V lost 3 bases and J lost 1, with 5 bases in between. The germline V gene has CDR1 KGHSH and CDR2 LQKENI. The CDR3 spans 13 residues. CDR3 region: CASSPQGTDTQYF. The CDR3, as DNA: TGTGCCAGCTCACCTCAGGGCACAGATACGCAGTATTTT.

The chain recombines TRBV12-3 or TRBV12-4 with TRBJ2-2; D is perhaps TRBD2 (5 bases). The CDR3 loop spans 12 amino acids. Trimming removed 7 bases at V and 5 bases at J, with 8 bases between. The CDR3 DNA follows: TGTGCCAGCATAGCGCCAACCGGGGAGCTGTTTTTT. Translation gives CASIAPTGELFF.

The chain carries TRBV11-1 and TRBJ1-2; 11 positions agree with TRBD1. Trimming removed 5 bases from V and 6 bases from J; junction bases left unmatched: 8. CDR3 length: 15 residues. Germline CDR1 is SGHAT and CDR2 is FQDESV (reference sequence). The DNA for the CDR3 is TGTGCCAGCAGCAAGGCATTGGACAGGGGGCATGGCTACACCTTC. This translates into CASSKALDRGHGYTF.

The chain is built from TRBV9 and TRBJ2-1; maybe TRBD1 (6 bases). Trimming shortened V by 4 bases and J by 3 bases, and 17 bases separated the two germline ends. Germline CDR1 and CDR2: SGDLS and YYNGEE. The length of the CDR3 is 16 residues. The CDR3 nucleotides are TGTGCCAGCAGCCCTCAGGGGACGGTAAACTACAATGAGCAGTTCTTC. Protein product: CASSPQGTVNYNEQFF.

The chain's CDR3 is CASSLIQGVVGGYTF. The CDR3 DNA sequence: TGTGCCAGCAGCTTAATACAGGGGGTAGTTGGTGGCTACACCTTC. V gene TRBV7-9 combines with J gene TRBJ1-2, with 8 nucleotides matching TRBD1. The length of the CDR3 is 15 residues. Germline V lookup: CDR1 SEHNR, CDR2 FQNEAQ (reference sequence). The V segment lost 2 bases and the J segment 7 bases; nucleotides outside the gene matches: 9.

This chain links TRBV10-1 with TRBJ2-7; D is perhaps TRBD2 (5 bases). The ends were cut back, 5 bases at V and 6 bases at J, with 26 bases in the middle. This CDR3 is 17 amino acids long. Looked up from germline, CDR1 is WNHNN and CDR2 is SYGVQD (reference sequence). The CDR3 DNA sequence: TGCGCCAGCAGTCGGTCGGGCTTCCCTGATCGGGGTCTCGAGCAGTACTTC. Translation gives CASSRSGFPDRGLEQYF.

V is TRBV6-5 and J is TRBJ2-3, with D unclear. CDR1 MNHEY and CDR2 SVGAGI come from the germline V gene. CDR3 length: 15 residues. V dropped 0 bases and J dropped 0 bases, with 7 bases sitting between them. CDR3 coding DNA: TGTGCCAGCAGTTACTCGACAATAAGCACAGATACGCAGTATTTT. Its translation is CASSYSTISTDTQYF.

The V and J genes are TRBV27 and TRBJ2-7; possible D gene TRBD1, 6 bases. The germline V gene has CDR1 MNHEY and CDR2 SMNVEV (reference sequence). The V gene lost 6 bases and the J gene lost 2 bases, with 32 bases spanning the gap. The CDR3 totals 20 residues. The CDR3 DNA is TGTGCCAGCAGCTTAGAGGGGCTCGGACAGAATGCGGAGTGGGCCTACGAGCAGTACTTC. This translates into CASSLEGLGQNAEWAYEQYF.

This clone was observed a handful of times. The chain couples TRBV20-1 to TRBJ1-5; D may be TRBD1 (5 bases). The germline V gene encodes CDR1 DFQATT and CDR2 SNEGSKA (reference sequence). The V end lost 3 bases, the J end lost 1 base, and 10 bases lay between the germline ends. The CDR3 covers 14 residues. CDR3 DNA sequence: TGCAGTGCTAGTTTGGCAGGGAGCAATCAGCCCCAGCATTTT. This codes for CSASLAGSNQPQHF.

The chain carries TRBV7-9 and TRBJ2-7, with D possibly being TRBD1 (6 bases). The ends were cut back, 7 bases at V and 4 bases at J, with 14 bases in the middle. CDR3 length equals 13 residues. Germline V lookup: CDR1 SEHNR, CDR2 FQNEAQ (reference sequence). CDR3 bases: TGTGCCAGCACAGCCACAGGGAATTACGAGCAGTACTTC. It encodes CASTATGNYEQYF.

Turning to this clone: One end of the junction varies from germline; a read error may be responsible. The chain employs TRBV6-6 and TRBJ2-4; TRBD1 is a possible D gene (6 bases). The CDR3 totals 13 residues. CDR1 and CDR2 from the germline V gene are MNHNY and SVGAGI (reference sequence). CDR3 nucleotides: TGTGCCAGCGCCAACACTGCCGGGACACTTGTCGGGTTC. Translated, it gives CASANTAGTLVGF.

The chain recombines TRBV6-5 with TRBJ2-2, with 9 bases matching TRBD1. The CDR3 consists of 15 residues. CDR1 MNHEY and CDR2 SVGAGI come from the germline V gene. The V gene end was trimmed by 4 bases and the J gene end by 6 bases; junction bases not matched to a gene: 6. The CDR3 nucleotides read TGTGCCAGCAGTTCCGGGACAGGGTGGGCCGGGGAGCTGTTTTTT. This sequence encodes CASSSGTGWAGELFF.

The genes are TRBV20-1 and TRBJ1-2, with D perhaps TRBD1 (5 bases). The V gene's germline CDR1 is DFQATT and CDR2 SNEGSKA (reference sequence). V gave up 3 bases and J gave up 1 base, with 12 bases separating them. The CDR3 covers 14 residues. The CDR3 sequence: CSASGQGFNYGYTF. The CDR3 region has the DNA TGCAGTGCTAGTGGGCAGGGATTTAACTATGGCTACACCTTC.

The chain has TRBV30 and TRBJ2-7; unclear D gene. This CDR3 contains 12 residues. Trimming shortened V by 2 bases and J by 3 bases, and 8 bases separated the two germline ends. Germline V gene data show CDR1 as GTSNPN and CDR2 as SVGIG (reference sequence). The CDR3 loop reads CAWSPGIYEQYF. The CDR3 nucleotides read TGTGCCTGGAGTCCAGGCATCTACGAGCAGTACTTC.

This clone was observed a single time. V and J are TRBV7-3 and TRBJ2-3, with a tentative D call TRBD2 (5 bases). Trimming left V 1 base short and J 2 bases short, with 10 bases between. Germline V gives CDR1 SGHTA, CDR2 FQGTGA. The CDR3 totals 15 residues. CDR3 bases: TGTGCCAGCAGCTTAAGAGGGTTTCCCACAGATACGCAGTATTTT. Its protein product is CASSLRGFPTDTQYF.

This clone has just a few counts. The rearrangement uses TRBV6-2 or TRBV6-3 and TRBJ1-2; D unclear. Germline lookup yields CDR1 MNHEY and CDR2 SVGEGT. The CDR3 is 11 amino acids. V was trimmed by 5 bases and J by 8 bases, leaving 9 bases between them. The CDR3 DNA is TGTGCCAGCAGTCTCCTCGGGGGCTACACCTTC. Protein product: CASSLLGGYTF.

V is TRBV30 and J is TRBJ1-6; D not resolved. CDR3 length equals 19 residues. Per germline, CDR1 GTSNPN and CDR2 SVGIG (reference sequence). Trimming took off 4 bases at V and 0 bases at J, with 22 bases between the two ends. The DNA for the CDR3 is TGTGCCTGGAAACCCGGGAACCCCCTCTGGAGCTCCTATAATTCACCCCTCCACTTT. Amino acids: CAWKPGNPLWSSYNSPLHF.

This chain connects TRBV20-1 to TRBJ1-2; D ambiguous. V lost 5 bases to trimming and J lost 10 bases, with 14 bases between them. The germline V gene encodes CDR1 DFQATT and CDR2 SNEGSKA (reference sequence). This CDR3 is built from 11 residues. The CDR3 DNA sequence: TGCAGTGCTGCCCTGGAGGGATCCTACACCTTC. Amino acid sequence: CSAALEGSYTF.

In its sample, this clone was seen once. The chain is built from TRBV5-6 and TRBJ1-6; TRBD1 matches 7 bases. J lost 7 bases, V lost 0 bases, and 4 bases had no gene match. This CDR3 is built from 15 residues. CDR1 and CDR2 (germline): SGHDT, YYEEEE. The CDR3 loop is CASSLEGAWNSPLHF. The DNA of the CDR3 is TGTGCCAGCAGCTTGGAGGGGGCTTGGAATTCACCCCTCCACTTT.

The chain is built from TRBV27 and TRBJ2-3, with TRBD2 as a possible D gene (6 bases). From germline, CDR1 is MNHEY and CDR2 SMNVEV (reference sequence). This CDR3 is built from 14 residues. Trimming took 5 bases from V and 2 from J, leaving 11 bases between them. CDR3 protein: CASSGGDSTDTQYF. The CDR3, as DNA: TGTGCCAGCAGTGGCGGGGATTCCACAGATACGCAGTATTTT.

This chain joins TRBV5-3 and TRBJ2-7; 12 bases are shared with TRBD2. TRBV5-3 is classed as an ORF, of uncertain function. Trimming cost V 4 bases and J 4 bases; bases outside gene matches: 6. The CDR3 is 15 residues long. CDR3 coding DNA: TGTGCCAGAAGCCTACCGGGACTAGCGGGTTACGAGCAGTACTTC. Residues: CARSLPGLAGYEQYF.

This clone has a handful of counts. This chain links TRBV9 with TRBJ2-7, with 8 bases fitting TRBD2. The V and J ends lost 0 bases and 3 bases, in that order; junction bases with no gene match: 2. Germline V lookup: CDR1 SGDLS, CDR2 YYNGEE. The CDR3 consists of 14 residues. In nucleotides, the CDR3 is TGTGCCAGCAGCGTAGAGGGGACTAGCTACGAGCAGTACTTC. Protein: CASSVEGTSYEQYF.